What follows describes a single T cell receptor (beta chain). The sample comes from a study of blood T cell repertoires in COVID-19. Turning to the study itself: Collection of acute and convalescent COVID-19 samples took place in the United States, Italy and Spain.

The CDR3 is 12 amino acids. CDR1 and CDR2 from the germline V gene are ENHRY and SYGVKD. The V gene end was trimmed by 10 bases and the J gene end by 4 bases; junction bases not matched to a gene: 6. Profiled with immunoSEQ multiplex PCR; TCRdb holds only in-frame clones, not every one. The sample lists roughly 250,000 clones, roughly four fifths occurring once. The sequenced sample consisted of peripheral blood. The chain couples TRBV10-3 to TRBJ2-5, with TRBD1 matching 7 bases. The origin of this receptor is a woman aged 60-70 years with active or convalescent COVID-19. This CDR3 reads CATATGPETQYF. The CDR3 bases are TGTGCCACGGCGACAGGGCCAGAGACCCAGTACTTC.